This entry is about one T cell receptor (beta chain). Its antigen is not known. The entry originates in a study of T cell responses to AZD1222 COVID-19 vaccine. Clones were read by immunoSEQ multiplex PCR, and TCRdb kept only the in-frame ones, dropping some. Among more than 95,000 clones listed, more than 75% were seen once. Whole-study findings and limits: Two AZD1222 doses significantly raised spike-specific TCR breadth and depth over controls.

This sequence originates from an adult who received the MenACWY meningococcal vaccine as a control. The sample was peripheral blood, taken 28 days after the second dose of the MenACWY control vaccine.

The CDR3 region has the DNA TGTGCCACCAGCAGAGGGGGCAGAAGTGACAGTTCCGAGCAGTACTTC. Translating it yields CATSRGGRSDSSEQYF. The chain recombines TRBV15 with TRBJ2-7, with D possibly TRBD1 on 5 matching bases. This CDR3 contains 16 residues. Germline V lookup: CDR1 LNHNV, CDR2 YYDKDF (reference sequence). Between the trimmed V and J ends, which lost 1 base and 6 bases, there was a span of 19 bases.